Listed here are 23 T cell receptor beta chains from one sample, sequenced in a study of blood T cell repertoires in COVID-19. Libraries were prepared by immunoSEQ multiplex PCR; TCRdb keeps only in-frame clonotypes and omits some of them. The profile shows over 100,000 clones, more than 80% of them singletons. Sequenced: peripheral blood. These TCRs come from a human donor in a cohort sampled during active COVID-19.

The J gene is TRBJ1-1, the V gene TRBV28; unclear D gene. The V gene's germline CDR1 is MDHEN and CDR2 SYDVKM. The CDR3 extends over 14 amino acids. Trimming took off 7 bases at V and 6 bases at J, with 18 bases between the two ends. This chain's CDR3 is CASTKSPGASEAFF. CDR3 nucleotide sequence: TGTGCCAGCACCAAATCTCCCGGAGCGTCTGAAGCTTTCTTT.

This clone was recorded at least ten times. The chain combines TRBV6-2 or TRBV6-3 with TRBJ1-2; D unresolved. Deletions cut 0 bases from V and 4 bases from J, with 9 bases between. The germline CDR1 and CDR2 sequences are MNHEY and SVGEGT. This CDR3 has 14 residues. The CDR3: CASSYSEESYGYTF. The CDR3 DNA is TGTGCCAGCAGTTACTCGGAGGAGTCCTATGGCTACACCTTC.

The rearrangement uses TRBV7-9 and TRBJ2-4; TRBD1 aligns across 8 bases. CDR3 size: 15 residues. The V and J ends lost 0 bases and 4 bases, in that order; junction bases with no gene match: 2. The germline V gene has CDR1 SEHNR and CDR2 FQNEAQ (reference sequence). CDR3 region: CASSLATGVKNIQYF. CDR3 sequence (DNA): TGTGCCAGCAGCTTAGCGACAGGGGTGAAAAACATTCAGTACTTC.

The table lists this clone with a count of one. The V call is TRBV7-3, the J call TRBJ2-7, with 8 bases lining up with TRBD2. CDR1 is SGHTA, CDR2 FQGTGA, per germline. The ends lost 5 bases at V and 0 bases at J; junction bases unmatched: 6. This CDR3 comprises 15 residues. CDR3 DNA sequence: TGTGCCAGCAGCCTAAACGGGAGGGGCTCCTACGAGCAGTACTTC. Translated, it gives CASSLNGRGSYEQYF.

In DNA form, the CDR3 reads TGTGCCAGCAGGGGCAGGGAAGAATTCTCTGGGGCCAACGTCCTGACTTTC. Its translation is CASRGREEFSGANVLTF. The rearrangement links TRBV21-1 to TRBJ2-6; TRBD1, the D gene given by the table, was not confirmed from the DNA. TRBV21-1 is deemed a pseudogene. The CDR3 contains 17 residues.

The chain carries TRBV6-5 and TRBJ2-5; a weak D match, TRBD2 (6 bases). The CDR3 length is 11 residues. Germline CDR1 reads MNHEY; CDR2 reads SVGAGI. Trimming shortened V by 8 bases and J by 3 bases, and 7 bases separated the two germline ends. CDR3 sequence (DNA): TGTGCCAGCTGGAGGGAAGAGACCCAGTACTTC. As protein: CASWREETQYF.

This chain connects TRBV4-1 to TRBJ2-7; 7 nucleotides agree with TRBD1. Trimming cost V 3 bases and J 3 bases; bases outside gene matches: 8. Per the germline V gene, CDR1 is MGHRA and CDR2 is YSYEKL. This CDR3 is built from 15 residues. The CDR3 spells CASSQQDRADYEQYF. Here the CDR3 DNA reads TGCGCCAGCAGCCAGCAAGACAGGGCAGACTACGAGCAGTACTTC.

CDR3 in amino acids: CASSLIGQQIEGNQPQHF. CDR3 nucleotides: TGTGCCAGCTCACTAATCGGACAGCAAATAGAGGGCAATCAGCCCCAGCATTTT. The rearrangement joins TRBV18 to TRBJ1-5, with D possibly being TRBD1 (6 bases). The CDR3 is 18 residues long. Germline loops: CDR1 KGHSH, CDR2 LQKENI. V lost 4 bases and J 2 bases, leaving 21 bases between the germline ends.

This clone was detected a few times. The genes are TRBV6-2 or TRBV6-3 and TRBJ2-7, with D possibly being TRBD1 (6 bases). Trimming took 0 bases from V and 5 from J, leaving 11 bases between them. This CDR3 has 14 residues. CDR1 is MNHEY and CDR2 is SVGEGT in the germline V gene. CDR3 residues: CASSYSSKGDEQYF. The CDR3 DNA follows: TGTGCCAGCAGTTACTCATCTAAGGGGGACGAGCAGTACTTC.

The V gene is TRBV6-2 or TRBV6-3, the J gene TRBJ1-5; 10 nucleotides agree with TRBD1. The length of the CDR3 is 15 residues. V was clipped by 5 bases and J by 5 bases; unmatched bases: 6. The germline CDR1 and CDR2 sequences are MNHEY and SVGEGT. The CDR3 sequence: CASSKTGGGHQPQHF. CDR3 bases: TGTGCCAGCAGTAAGACAGGGGGCGGTCATCAGCCCCAGCATTTT.

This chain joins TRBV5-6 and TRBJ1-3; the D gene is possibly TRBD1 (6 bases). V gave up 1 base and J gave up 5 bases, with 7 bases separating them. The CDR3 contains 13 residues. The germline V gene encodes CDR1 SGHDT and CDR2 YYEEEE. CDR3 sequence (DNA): TGTGCCAGCAGCTTGACAGGGCGAAACACCATATATTTT. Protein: CASSLTGRNTIYF.

The CDR3 region is CASSSTPQATQPQHF. CDR3 nucleotides: TGTGCCAGCAGCTCGACCCCCCAGGCAACTCAGCCCCAGCATTTT. The chain uses TRBV7-8 and TRBJ1-5; D gene unclear. This CDR3 is built from 15 residues. Trimming cost V 4 bases and J 6 bases, with 16 bases left between them. Looked up from germline, CDR1 is SGHVS and CDR2 is FQNEAQ.

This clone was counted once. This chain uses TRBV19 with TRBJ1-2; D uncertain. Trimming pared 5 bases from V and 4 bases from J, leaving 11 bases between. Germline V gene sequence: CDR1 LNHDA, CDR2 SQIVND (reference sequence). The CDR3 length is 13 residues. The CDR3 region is CASSPEGIYGYTF. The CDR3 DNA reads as TGTGCCAGTAGTCCAGAGGGTATCTATGGCTACACCTTC.

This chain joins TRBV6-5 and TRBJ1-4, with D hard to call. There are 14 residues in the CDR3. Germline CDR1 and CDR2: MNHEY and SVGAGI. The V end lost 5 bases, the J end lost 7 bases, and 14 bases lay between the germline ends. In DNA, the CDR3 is TGTGCCAGCAGTCCGACCGGGAACCTTGAAAAACTGTTTTTT. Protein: CASSPTGNLEKLFF.

Written as DNA, the CDR3 is TGTGCCAGCAGTCCCCATACCCGGGACAGGGTCCAAACCCTCCTACAAGAGACCCAGTACTTC. Translation: CASSPHTRDRVQTLLQETQYF. V gene TRBV6-2 or TRBV6-3 combines with J gene TRBJ2-5, with 9 bases that match TRBD1. The CDR3 is made up of 21 amino acids. V lost 5 bases and J lost 2; bases outside the gene matches: 24. Germline CDR1 reads MNHEY; CDR2 reads SVGEGT.

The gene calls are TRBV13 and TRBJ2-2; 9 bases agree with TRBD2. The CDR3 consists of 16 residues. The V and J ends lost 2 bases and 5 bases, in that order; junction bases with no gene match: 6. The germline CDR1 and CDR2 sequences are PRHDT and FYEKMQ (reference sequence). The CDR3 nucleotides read TGTGCCAGCAGCTTAAGCGGGGGGCGTGGGACCGGGGAGCTGTTTTTT. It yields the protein CASSLSGGRGTGELFF.

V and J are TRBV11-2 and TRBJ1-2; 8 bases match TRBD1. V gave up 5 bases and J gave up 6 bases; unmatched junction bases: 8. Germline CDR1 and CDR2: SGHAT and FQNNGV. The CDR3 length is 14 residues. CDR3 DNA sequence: TGTGCCAGCAGCCGCCTCCAGGGGGCGAATGGCTACACCTTC. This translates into CASSRLQGANGYTF.

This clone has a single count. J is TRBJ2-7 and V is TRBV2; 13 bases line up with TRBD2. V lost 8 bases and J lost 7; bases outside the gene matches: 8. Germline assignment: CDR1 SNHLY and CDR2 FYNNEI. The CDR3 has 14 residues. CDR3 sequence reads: CASLPGLAGWEQYF. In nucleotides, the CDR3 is TGTGCCAGCCTACCGGGACTAGCGGGGTGGGAGCAGTACTTC.

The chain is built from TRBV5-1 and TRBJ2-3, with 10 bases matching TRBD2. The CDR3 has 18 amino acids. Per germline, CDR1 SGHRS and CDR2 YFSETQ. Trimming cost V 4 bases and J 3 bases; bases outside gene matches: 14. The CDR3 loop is CASSPNPLAGVTTDTQYF. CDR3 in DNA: TGCGCCAGCAGCCCAAACCCTCTAGCGGGGGTTACGACAGATACGCAGTATTTT.

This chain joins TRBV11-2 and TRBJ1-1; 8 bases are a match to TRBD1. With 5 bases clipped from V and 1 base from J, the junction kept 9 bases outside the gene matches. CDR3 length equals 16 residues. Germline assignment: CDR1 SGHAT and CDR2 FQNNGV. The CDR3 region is CASSLLPDRGNTEAFF. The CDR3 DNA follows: TGTGCCAGCAGCCTGTTACCCGACAGGGGGAACACTGAAGCTTTCTTT.

The CDR3 coding sequence is TGTGCCAGCAGGGGACAGGGGGCTGATAATTCACCCCTCCACTTT. This sequence encodes CASRGQGADNSPLHF. The J gene is TRBJ1-6, the V gene TRBV13, with 12 bases fitting TRBD1. Losses at the gene ends were 6 bases for V and 5 bases for J; bases not matched to a gene: 2. CDR3 size: 15 residues. Germline V gene sequence: CDR1 PRHDT, CDR2 FYEKMQ (reference sequence).

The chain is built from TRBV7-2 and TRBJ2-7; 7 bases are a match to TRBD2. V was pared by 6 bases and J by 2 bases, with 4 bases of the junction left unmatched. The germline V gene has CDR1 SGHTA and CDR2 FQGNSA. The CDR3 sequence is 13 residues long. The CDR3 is CASSSREAYEQYF. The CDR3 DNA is TGTGCCAGCAGTTCCCGGGAGGCCTACGAGCAGTACTTC.

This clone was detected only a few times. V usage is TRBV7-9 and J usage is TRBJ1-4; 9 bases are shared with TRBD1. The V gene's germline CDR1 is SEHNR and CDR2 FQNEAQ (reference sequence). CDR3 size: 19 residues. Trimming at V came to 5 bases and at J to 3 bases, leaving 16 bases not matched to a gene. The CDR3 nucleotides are TGTGCCAGCAGCCCGCGGACCGGGACAGGGTTCTCTCCTAATGAAAAACTGTTTTTT. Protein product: CASSPRTGTGFSPNEKLFF.